One and the same sample provided the 2 T cell receptor beta chains below, sequenced in a study of T cell repertoires in cytomegalovirus infection. In TCRdb, the reads were re-called with MiXCR into one record per CDR3 protein. This table has 630,000 or so distinct CDR3 sequences, about 24% appearing once. Specimen: CD8+ T cells from PBMCs. These receptor sequences come from a human donor in good health (CMV status not recorded). Some clones in this sample may be carry-over from other donors' samples.

The chain has TRBV12-3 or TRBV12-4 and TRBJ1-1, with no clear D. The CDR3 runs to 11 residues. V lost 1 base, J lost 7 bases, and 4 bases lay in between. In DNA, the CDR3 is TGTGCCAGCAGTTTAGACATTGAAGCTTTCTTT. The encoded protein is CASSLDIEAFF.

The V call is TRBV5-1, the J call TRBJ2-3, with 9 bases matching TRBD1. The germline V gene encodes CDR1 SGHRS and CDR2 YFSETQ. J lost 6 bases, V lost 0 bases, and 5 bases had no gene match. This CDR3 contains 15 residues. CDR3 DNA sequence: TGCGCCAGCAGCTTGGAGGGGACAGGGTTCGATACGCAGTATTTT. Its protein is CASSLEGTGFDTQYF. The full variable domain, its missing parts supplied by reference TRBV5-1 and TRBJ2-3, is KAGVTQTPRYLIKTRGQQVTLSCSPISGHRSVSWYQQTPGQGLQFLFEYFSETQRNKGNFPGRFSGRQFSNSRSEMNVSTLELGDSALYLCASSLEGTGFDTQYFGPGTRLTVL.